This T cell receptor beta chain originates from a study of blood T cell repertoires in COVID-19. Germline V gene sequence: CDR1 MNHEY, CDR2 SVGAGI. The germline V and J ends were trimmed by 1 base and 3 bases, with 15 bases remaining between them. This CDR3 spans 16 amino acids. TCRdb's table, derived via immunoSEQ multiplex PCR, lists solely in-frame clones and lacks some. Of about 77,000 clones in the sample, about 91% were seen once. The sample taken for sequencing was peripheral blood. The source of this sequence is an elderly woman with acute or convalescent COVID-19. The chain joins TRBV6-5 to TRBJ2-5; possible D gene TRBD2, 6 bases. The CDR3 region is CASSYFPGRPKETQYF. In nucleotides, the CDR3 is TGTGCCAGCAGTTACTTTCCAGGGAGGCCAAAAGAGACCCAGTACTTC.